This entry features one TCR beta chain sequence. What it binds is not known. Every patient had mismatch repair deficiency by PCR or immunohistochemistry. The TCR-sequenced patients were a few responders to pembrolizumab. This entry comes from a study of PD-1 blockade in mismatch repair-deficient tumors. In the study overall: Enrolled about 2013-2016, patients had progressing, pretreated mismatch repair-deficient cancers of 11 to 13 types. Overall study results and limits: Tumor-resident clones, often absent from pretreatment blood, expanded after pembrolizumab and then contracted.

Measured with immunoSEQ multiplex PCR; TCRdb has only the in-frame clones, and not every one. The sample includes 49,000 or so clones, over 70% of them seen just once. CDR3 length: 13 residues. Trimming took 6 bases from V and 3 from J, leaving 11 bases between them. Germline CDR1 is MNHEY and CDR2 is SVGAGI. Sequencing was performed on peripheral blood, taken 20 weeks after starting pembrolizumab. The J gene is TRBJ1-1, the V gene TRBV6-5; D is unclear. The origin of this receptor is an adult with mismatch repair-deficient cancer. CDR3 residues: CASSASRDTEAFF. The CDR3 DNA reads as TGTGCCAGCAGCGCGAGCCGGGACACTGAAGCTTTCTTT.